The 3 T cell receptor beta chains given below trace back to one sample, sequenced in a study of PD-1 blockade in classical Hodgkin lymphoma. Indicated time point: cycle 4 day 1 (C4D1), after six to seven weeks of nivolumab. In every patient, relapse followed autologous stem cell transplantation, while exposure to brentuximab vedotin differed. The assay was immunoSEQ multiplex PCR, and TCRdb's table has in-frame clones only and misses some. The sample lists over 50,000 clones; nearly 90% were seen once. The sample consisted of peripheral blood mononuclear cells (PBMCs), taken before the fourth cycle of nivolumab. Receptors originate from a human donor with classical Hodgkin lymphoma.

The gene calls are TRBV28 and TRBJ2-1, with 8 bases that match TRBD2. Germline V gives CDR1 MDHEN, CDR2 SYDVKM. This CDR3 has 14 residues. V shed 7 bases, J shed 7 bases, and the junction held 9 bases outside the gene matches. CDR3 DNA: TGTGCCAGCACTACGGGGGGGCCTTTGAATGAGCAGTTCTTC. Its protein product is CASTTGGPLNEQFF.

Comment on this clone: The germline gene is not matched at one end of the junction; a read error may be the cause. This chain connects TRBV5-1 to TRBJ2-7; D remains unclear. This CDR3 region has 14 residues. CDR1 SGHRS and CDR2 YFSETQ come from the germline V gene. DNA of the CDR3: TGCGCCAGCAGCTTGGAACAGCCCTCCTACGAGCAGCACTTC. It yields the protein CASSLEQPSYEQHF.

The chain has TRBV20-1 and TRBJ1-2, with a weak D call TRBD1 (6 bases). V lost 8 bases to trimming and J lost 6 bases, with 13 bases between them. CDR1 and CDR2 from the germline V gene are DFQATT and SNEGSKA (reference sequence). The CDR3 has 11 residues. The CDR3 DNA reads as TGCAGTTCCAACAGGGTAGATGGCTACACCTTC. Its translation is CSSNRVDGYTF.